This T cell receptor (beta chain) is from a study of cytomegalovirus exposure and HLA in healthy donors (dated by TCRdb to the late 2010s). At the level of the whole study: According to a later analysis, one platform produced both the roughly 110 validation repertoires and the 670 or so repertoires of the first cohort. The study aimed to test whether signatures of past pathogen exposure could be identified by cataloging public T cell receptors. In addition to the first cohort of 650 to 750 subjects, a separate validation cohort of approximately 110 different subjects was used. To predict cytomegalovirus infection status, the study brought together high-throughput TCR immunosequencing, statistical association of individual TCRs with disease status, and machine learning.

The study at large found these results: A few of the identified cytomegalovirus-associated TCR beta chains were confirmed in vitro to be specific for cytomegalovirus antigens. A later analysis had no HLA typing for the validation cohort, so co-occurrence there was scored across all 130 or so repertoires. Of the cluster scores, approximately 94% were above 0 in a later analysis, which found that TCRs clustered in the first cohort also tended to co-occur in the 120 validation repertoires. While some public TCRs were present in many individuals, most TCR sequences turned up only very rarely across donors. The study gave a list of about 160 TCR beta chains associated with cytomegalovirus. According to the authors, the approach could potentially be generalized to other disease states and immunological phenotypes. The classifier was reported to diagnose cytomegalovirus status with high specificity and sensitivity in both the original and validation cohorts.

Remarks on this clone: There is no known antigen for this receptor. One base away there is no much larger clone; base qualities are not given.

The junction shows trimming of 5 bases on V and 2 bases on J, and the gene matches do not reach 5 bases of it. The CDR3 covers 15 residues, taking in both the cysteine and the phenylalanine. Kept here is only the CDR3 DNA, which spans 45 bases and is read in frame from base 1. The CDR1 and CDR2 encoded by the germline V gene (reference sequence) are SEHNR and FQNEAQ. The donors belonged to the validation cohort of roughly 120 subjects, which was separate from the approximately 680-subject first cohort. The protocol used for the library was the immunoSEQ multiplex PCR assay. As for the authors' bioinformatics: A statistical classification framework was built for diagnosing cytomegalovirus status from the catalog of TCR beta chain sequences. The clones in this table, taken by TCRdb from immuneACCESS, are in-frame only. Not every clone is retained; where verified, under half of the shortfall comes from an unresolved V gene, and the cause of the rest is unknown. V and J calls and clone size come straight from that table; D and trimming were deduced from the DNA. This sample holds a few hundred thousand clones; 80% to 90% were observed only once. Of the sample, approximately 0.8% falls within the top ten clones.

This TCR came from a woman aged 18-30 years in good health and CMV-seronegative. This chain joins TRBV7-9 to TRBJ2-3; the junction holds 9 bases that match TRBD1. What was sequenced was PBMCs. CDR3 region: CASSLGQGNTDTQYF. Read as DNA, the sequence is TGTGCCAGCAGCCTGGGACAGGGCAACACAGATACGCAGTATTTT.